One and the same sample provided the 19 T cell receptor beta chains below, sequenced in a study of blood T cell repertoires in COVID-19. Generated by immunoSEQ multiplex PCR, the TCRdb table keeps only in-frame clones and is missing some. The table lists 150,000 to 200,000 clones, over 70% of them singletons. Sequenced sample: PBMCs or T cells enriched from blood (not recorded which). The receptors derive from a woman in her thirties or forties with acute COVID-19.

In this sample, this clone turned up a few times. The genes are TRBV19 and TRBJ2-1; 8 bases align to TRBD2. The germline V gene encodes CDR1 LNHDA and CDR2 SQIVND (reference sequence). CDR3 length: 16 residues. V shed 4 bases, J shed 1 base, and the junction held 6 bases outside the gene matches. The CDR3 here is CASSSFPGGSYNEQFF. CDR3 nucleotide sequence: TGTGCCAGTAGTAGCTTCCCGGGGGGGTCCTACAATGAGCAGTTCTTC.

The CDR3, as DNA: TGTGCCAGCTTCAGAGGGGGTGTGGGTACCGGGGAGCTGTTTTTT. Its translation is CASFRGGVGTGELFF. The chain uses TRBV2 and TRBJ2-2; tentatively, D is TRBD1 (6 bases). V was clipped by 8 bases and J by 5 bases, with 18 bases between them. CDR1 is SNHLY and CDR2 is FYNNEI in the germline V gene. The CDR3 contains 15 residues. Together with reference TRBV2 and TRBJ2-2, the CDR3 gives the full variable domain: EPEVTQTPSHQVTQMGQEVILRCVPISNHLYFYWYRQILGQKVEFLVSFYNNEISEKSEIFDDQFSVERPDGSNFTLKIRSTKLEDSAMYFCASFRGGVGTGELFFGEGSRLTVL.

The CDR3 sequence is CASSFAGKGTDTQYF. CDR3 in DNA: TGTGCCAGCAGTTTTGCCGGGAAAGGGACAGATACGCAGTATTTT. This chain links TRBV27 with TRBJ2-3; D is perhaps TRBD2 (5 bases). The CDR3 spans 15 residues. Germline CDR1 MNHEY, CDR2 SMNVEV (reference sequence). V was cut by 3 bases and J by 3 bases, with 13 bases left in between.

This rearrangement joins TRBV4-1 to TRBJ2-5, with 9 positions matching TRBD2. The germline gives CDR1 MGHRA, CDR2 YSYEKL. This CDR3 contains 18 residues. J lost 2 bases, V lost 4 bases, and 14 bases had no gene match. CDR3 residues: CASSRLLLSGRQQETQYF. The CDR3 DNA reads TGCGCCAGCAGCCGCCTCCTCCTGAGCGGGAGGCAGCAAGAGACCCAGTACTTC.

The chain is built from TRBV7-2 and TRBJ2-3; TRBD2 might be the D (6 bases). Germline lookup yields CDR1 SGHTA and CDR2 FQGNSA. Trimming left V 1 base short and J 2 bases short, with 13 bases between. This CDR3 spans 16 amino acids. CDR3 loop: CASSLVSGPPTDTQYF. The CDR3 DNA is TGTGCCAGCAGCTTAGTTAGCGGACCGCCCACAGATACGCAGTATTTT.

V gene TRBV5-1 combines with J gene TRBJ2-5, with 7 bases that match TRBD2. This CDR3 spans 14 amino acids. Germline CDR1 SGHRS, CDR2 YFSETQ. J gave up 1 base and V 2 bases, and 2 bases lay outside the gene matches. CDR3 nucleotides: TGCGCCAGCAGCTTTTCTAGCGGCCAAGAGACCCAGTACTTC. This sequence encodes CASSFSSGQETQYF.

V usage is TRBV12-3 or TRBV12-4 and J usage is TRBJ2-7, with 10 bases lining up with TRBD1. CDR3 length: 13 amino acids. J gave up 2 bases and V 5 bases, and 0 bases lay outside the gene matches. Here the CDR3 reads CASSGQGAYEQYF. CDR3 coding DNA: TGTGCCAGCAGTGGACAGGGGGCCTACGAGCAGTACTTC.

The chain employs TRBV19 and TRBJ2-1; 9 positions agree with TRBD2. The junction had 6 bases not matched to a gene; V was cut back by 3 bases and J by 6 bases. Germline assignment: CDR1 LNHDA and CDR2 SQIVND (reference sequence). The CDR3 is made up of 15 amino acids. This chain's CDR3 is CASSISGRIGNEQFF. For the CDR3, the DNA is TGTGCCAGTAGTATTAGCGGGAGAATTGGCAATGAGCAGTTCTTC.

V gene TRBV9 combines with J gene TRBJ2-7; possibly TRBD2 for D (5 bases). Germline CDR1 and CDR2: SGDLS and YYNGEE. The ends were cut back, 3 bases at V and 6 bases at J, with 19 bases in the middle. The CDR3 is 15 amino acids. The DNA of the CDR3 is TGTGCCAGCAGCGCAGCCGACTTTCGAGGAGGCGAGCAGTACGTC. This gives the protein CASSAADFRGGEQYV.

This clone was seen a handful of times. The chain recombines TRBV29-1 with TRBJ2-2; D gene unclear. CDR1 and CDR2 from the germline V gene are SQVTM and ANQGSEA. The CDR3 consists of 11 residues. Trimming removed 6 bases from V and 3 bases from J, with 5 bases in between. For the CDR3, the DNA is TGCAGCGTCGCGGACACCGGGGAGCTGTTTTTT. Protein sequence: CSVADTGELFF.

The chain couples TRBV14 to TRBJ1-1; a weak D match, TRBD1 (6 bases). V lost 0 bases to trimming and J lost 9 bases, with 17 bases between them. The germline V gene encodes CDR1 SGHDN and CDR2 FVKESK. CDR3 size: 15 residues. CDR3: CASSQDKNRVMKAFF. The CDR3 DNA reads as TGTGCCAGCAGCCAAGACAAAAACAGGGTTATGAAAGCTTTCTTT. Supplemented by reference TRBV14 and TRBJ1-1, the full variable domain reads EAGVTQFPSHSVIEKGQTVTLRCDPISGHDNLYWYRRVMGKEIKFLLHFVKESKQDESGMPNNRFLAERTGGTYSTLKVQPAELEDSGVYFCASSQDKNRVMKAFFGQGTRLTVV.

This sequence joins TRBV6-4 and TRBJ2-1; D not certain. The CDR3 extends over 16 amino acids. Germline V gives CDR1 MRHNA, CDR2 SNTAGT. The ends were cut back, 0 bases at V and 8 bases at J, with 17 bases in the middle. The CDR3, as DNA: TGTGCCAGCAGTGACTCGTTATCTTCTCTTGTCGATGAGCAGTTCTTC. This encodes CASSDSLSSLVDEQFF.

The gene calls are TRBV3-1 (or the pseudogene TRBV3-2) and TRBJ2-5; D call uncertain. This CDR3 is 19 amino acids long. Trimming shortened V by 0 bases and J by 2 bases, and 22 bases separated the two germline ends. Germline CDR1 and CDR2: LGHDT and YNNKEL (reference sequence). The CDR3 nucleotides read TGTGCCAGCAGCCAAGACCCCAGGTGGCAGTTCGGAACACAAGAGACCCAGTACTTC. Translated: CASSQDPRWQFGTQETQYF.

The chain carries TRBV18 and TRBJ2-4, with 8 nucleotides matching TRBD1. The trim removed 3 bases at V and 1 base at J, leaving 11 bases unmatched. Germline V gene sequence: CDR1 KGHSH, CDR2 LQKENI. The CDR3 has 18 amino acids. CDR3 loop: CASSPTGGVVVAKNIQYF. CDR3 nucleotide sequence: TGTGCCAGCTCACCTACAGGGGGAGTAGTCGTGGCCAAAAACATTCAGTACTTC.

The chain is built from TRBV2 and TRBJ1-2; the D gene is possibly TRBD1 (6 bases). Trimming pared 6 bases from V and 4 bases from J, leaving 15 bases between. There are 14 residues in the CDR3. Per the germline V gene, CDR1 is SNHLY and CDR2 is FYNNEI. The CDR3 nucleotides read TGTGCCAGCAGAGGGGGTCAGGGGATCTATGGCTACACCTTC. Protein sequence: CASRGGQGIYGYTF.

The V gene is TRBV4-1, the J gene TRBJ2-3; a weak D match, TRBD2 (5 bases). Germline assignment: CDR1 MGHRA and CDR2 YSYEKL. The length of the CDR3 is 13 residues. V dropped 1 base and J dropped 7 bases, with 9 bases sitting between them. CDR3 region: CASSQGAGNTQYF. The CDR3 DNA reads as TGCGCCAGCAGCCAAGGAGCCGGGAATACGCAGTATTTT.

This clone showed up just a few times. V is TRBV2 and J is TRBJ1-1, with D perhaps matching TRBD1 (5 bases). The CDR3 loop spans 14 amino acids. Trimming pared 4 bases from V and 4 bases from J, leaving 13 bases between. Germline lookup yields CDR1 SNHLY and CDR2 FYNNEI. CDR3 sequence reads: CASSATGEPTEAFF. CDR3 nucleotides: TGTGCCAGCAGTGCAACAGGTGAGCCCACTGAAGCTTTCTTT.

The chain uses TRBV10-3 and TRBJ2-7; tentatively, D is TRBD2 (5 bases). Germline V gene sequence: CDR1 ENHRY, CDR2 SYGVKD. Between the trimmed V and J ends, which lost 0 bases and 7 bases, there was a span of 16 bases. The CDR3 totals 15 residues. CDR3 loop: CAISESRTGSGEQYV. The CDR3, as DNA: TGTGCCATCAGTGAGTCCCGGACCGGGTCGGGGGAGCAGTACGTC.

The chain is built from TRBV2 and TRBJ2-7, with D possibly being TRBD2 (5 bases). V shed 5 bases and J shed 0 bases, with 11 bases lying between them. This CDR3 comprises 14 residues. Germline V lookup: CDR1 SNHLY, CDR2 FYNNEI. The CDR3 sequence is CASSLDSPSYEQYF. The CDR3 DNA follows: TGTGCCAGCAGTTTGGACTCACCCTCCTACGAGCAGTACTTC.